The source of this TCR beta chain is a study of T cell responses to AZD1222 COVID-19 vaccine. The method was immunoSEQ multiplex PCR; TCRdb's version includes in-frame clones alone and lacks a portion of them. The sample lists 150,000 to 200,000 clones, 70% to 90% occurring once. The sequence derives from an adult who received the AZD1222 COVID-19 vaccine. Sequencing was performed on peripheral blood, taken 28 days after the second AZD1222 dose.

CDR3 nucleotides: TGCGCCAGCAGCTTGCAAGGCGACCCTAATGAAAAACTGTTTTTT. It codes for CASSLQGDPNEKLFF. The V call is TRBV5-1, the J call TRBJ1-4; the D is unclear. Per germline, CDR1 SGHRS and CDR2 YFSETQ. Trimming shortened V by 1 base and J by 3 bases, and 10 bases separated the two germline ends. CDR3 length: 15 residues.